A single sample gave rise to the 15 T cell receptor beta chains below, sequenced in a study of type 1 regulatory T cells. TCRdb processed the reads anew with MiXCR; each CDR3 protein has one entry. The top ten hold 7% to 9.5% of the sample, which has about 68,000 distinct CDR3 sequences, about 62% seen once. Their cognate antigens are unknown. Sequenced sample: cultured T cells, either the whole culture or a sorted T cell fraction (not recorded which). Stated subset: Tr1-enriched cell product generated in vitro against host alloantigens. These receptors were collected from a human donor in good health.

The V gene is TRBV20-1, the J gene TRBJ2-1; 9 bases agree with TRBD2. The CDR3 spans 14 residues. Germline CDR1 DFQATT, CDR2 SNEGSKA (reference sequence). The V and J ends lost 6 bases and 3 bases, in that order; junction bases with no gene match: 6. As DNA, the CDR3 is TGCAGTGCCAGGGTAGCGGGAGTCTACAATGAGCAGTTCTTC. This sequence encodes CSARVAGVYNEQFF.

The chain has TRBV20-1 and TRBJ1-5; D remains ambiguous. There are 14 residues in the CDR3. Germline V gives CDR1 DFQATT, CDR2 SNEGSKA (reference sequence). The germline V and J ends were trimmed by 0 bases and 6 bases, with 12 bases remaining between them. Here the CDR3 DNA reads TGCAGTGCTAGAGAAGCCCTGGAATTTCAGCCCCAGCATTTT. Translating it yields CSAREALEFQPQHF.

This clonotype was counted only a few times. This sequence joins TRBV2 and TRBJ2-3, with 10 bases matching TRBD2. The germline V gene encodes CDR1 SNHLY and CDR2 FYNNEI. The CDR3 spans 15 residues. J was trimmed by 3 bases and V by 3 bases; bases with no gene match: 3. The DNA for the CDR3 is TGTGCCAGCAGTGACGGACTAGCGGTTACAGATACGCAGTATTTT. Amino acids: CASSDGLAVTDTQYF.

The rearrangement uses TRBV10-3 and TRBJ2-3; D ambiguous. The germline CDR1 and CDR2 sequences are ENHRY and SYGVKD. This CDR3 has 16 amino acids. V lost 0 bases and J lost 0, with 10 bases in between. The CDR3 is CAISESGRASTDTQYF. CDR3 sequence (DNA): TGTGCCATCAGTGAGTCTGGAAGGGCGAGCACAGATACGCAGTATTTT.

CDR3 residues: CASRTPRGPLGDVGYTF. In DNA, the CDR3 is TGTGCCAGCAGAACCCCTCGGGGACCATTGGGGGATGTAGGCTACACCTTC. The V call is TRBV6-5, the J call TRBJ1-2, with D maybe TRBD1 (5 bases). Per germline, CDR1 MNHEY and CDR2 SVGAGI. CDR3 length equals 17 residues. Trimming left V 6 bases short and J 8 bases short, with 28 bases between.

As concerns this clonotype: The junction shows a germline mismatch at one end, possibly a read error. The chain employs TRBV7-2 and TRBJ2-3; 7 bases are a match to TRBD2. The CDR3 has 16 residues. From germline, CDR1 is SGHTA and CDR2 FQGNSA. The CDR3 protein is CVSSPLRGRGTDTQYF. CDR3 coding DNA: TGTGTCAGCAGCCCATTACGGGGGAGGGGCACAGATACGCAGTATTTT. Full variable domain (rest looked up from reference TRBV7-2 and TRBJ2-3): GAGVSQSPSNKVTEKGKDVELRCDPISGHTALYWYRQSLGQGLEFLIYFQGNSAPDKSGLPSDRFSAERTGGSVSTLTIQRTQQEDSAVYLCVSSPLRGRGTDTQYFGPGTRLTVL.

J is TRBJ2-5 and V is TRBV20-1; D is uncertain. There are 13 residues in the CDR3. V lost 6 bases to trimming and J lost 1 base, with 12 bases between them. CDR1 is DFQATT, CDR2 SNEGSKA, per germline (reference sequence). CDR3 bases: TGCAGTGCCCGCCGGCCTACCCAAGAGACCCAGTACTTC. This translates into CSARRPTQETQYF.

The rearrangement links TRBV18 to TRBJ2-7; 7 nucleotides line up with TRBD2. The ends lost 5 bases at V and 7 bases at J; junction bases unmatched: 11. Germline CDR1 reads KGHSH; CDR2 reads LQKENI. The CDR3 sequence is 14 residues long. CDR3 coding DNA: TGTGCCAGCTCATCCTCTAGCGGTTCCGGGGAGCAGTACTTC. This sequence encodes CASSSSSGSGEQYF. Full variable domain (missing parts from reference TRBV18 and TRBJ2-7): NAGVMQNPRHLVRRRGQEARLRCSPMKGHSHVYWYRQLPEEGLKFMVYLQKENIIDESGMPKERFSAEFPKEGPSILRIQQVVRGDSAAYFCASSSSSGSGEQYFGPGTRLTVT.

The chain links TRBV18 to TRBJ1-3; D not resolved. The germline V gene has CDR1 KGHSH and CDR2 LQKENI. V dropped 6 bases and J dropped 0 bases, with 15 bases sitting between them. CDR3 length: 16 residues. The CDR3: CASSPRGPDSGNTIYF. For the CDR3, the DNA is TGTGCCAGCTCCCCTCGAGGACCAGACTCTGGAAACACCATATATTTT. Together with reference TRBV18 and TRBJ1-3, the CDR3 gives the full variable domain: NAGVMQNPRHLVRRRGQEARLRCSPMKGHSHVYWYRQLPEEGLKFMVYLQKENIIDESGMPKERFSAEFPKEGPSILRIQQVVRGDSAAYFCASSPRGPDSGNTIYFGEGSWLTVV.

The chain joins TRBV27 to TRBJ2-4; TRBD1 or TRBD2 may be the D gene (7 bases each). V was trimmed by 7 bases and J by 6 bases, leaving 16 bases between them. The germline CDR1 and CDR2 sequences are MNHEY and SMNVEV (reference sequence). The CDR3 loop spans 14 amino acids. CDR3: CASTPQGRGNIQYF. CDR3 DNA: TGTGCCAGCACCCCACAGGGGAGGGGAAACATTCAGTACTTC.

As to this clonotype: It may be a read error: a sequence one base away is much more abundant. This chain connects TRBV3-1 to TRBJ2-2; 8 positions match TRBD2. With 6 bases clipped from V and 6 bases from J, the junction kept 12 bases outside the gene matches. This CDR3 comprises 16 residues. The V gene's germline CDR1 is LGHDT and CDR2 YNNKEL (reference sequence). The CDR3 loop reads CASRVTSGGLAGELFF. For the CDR3, the DNA is TGTGCCAGCAGAGTCACTAGCGGAGGGTTGGCCGGGGAGCTGTTTTTT.

The chain recombines TRBV5-1 with TRBJ2-1; TRBD2 agrees at 10 bases. Germline V CDR1 and CDR2: SGHRS, YFSETQ. V lost 0 bases, J lost 4 bases, and 4 bases stayed unmatched. This CDR3 is built from 16 residues. The CDR3 sequence: CASSLAPSGGYNEQFF. The CDR3 coding sequence is TGCGCCAGCAGCTTGGCCCCTAGCGGGGGATACAATGAGCAGTTCTTC.

The chain couples TRBV19 to TRBJ2-3, with 11 nucleotides matching TRBD2. Germline V CDR1 and CDR2: LNHDA, SQIVND (reference sequence). The CDR3 has 14 amino acids. Trimming took 5 bases from V and 8 from J; bases not matched to a gene: 6. CDR3 sequence reads: CASSLASGRSTQYF. The CDR3 coding sequence is TGTGCCAGTAGTTTGGCTAGCGGGAGGAGTACGCAGTATTTT.

This clonotype was detected once. The rearrangement uses TRBV3-1 and TRBJ1-2; D uncertain. V was pared by 0 bases and J by 4 bases, with 6 bases between. Germline CDR1 LGHDT, CDR2 YNNKEL (reference sequence). This CDR3 has 13 amino acids. For the CDR3, the DNA is TGTGCCAGCAGCCAAGAACAGATCTATGGCTACACCTTC. Translating it yields CASSQEQIYGYTF.

This clonotype was seen more than once but under ten times. The CDR3 DNA sequence: TGTGCCAGCAGCTTAACCTCGGGCACCCTCCACTTT. This gives the protein CASSLTSGTLHF. The chain recombines TRBV7-2 with TRBJ1-6; no firm D call. This CDR3 comprises 12 residues. Germline CDR1 SGHTA, CDR2 FQGNSA. Trimming took off 2 bases at V and 14 bases at J, with 10 bases between the two ends.